This T cell receptor beta chain was recorded in a study of shared clonotypes between healthy human individuals. CD45RO-negative, CCR7-selected cells formed the naive CD8 fraction, which excluded terminally differentiated effector memory CD45RA+ cells. General study results and limits: Researchers sampled only blood; tissue repertoires likely differ. The naive CD4 repertoires of a few donors were compared, and about 5% of clonotypes were shared.

With regard to this clone: Its target is not known.

Libraries were prepared by immunoSEQ multiplex PCR; TCRdb keeps only in-frame clonotypes and omits some of them. The table shows roughly 770,000 clones, with 96% occurring only once. V lost 4 bases to trimming and J lost 2 bases; unmatched junction nucleotides: 5. In germline, CDR1 is SEHNR, CDR2 FQNEAQ (reference sequence). This CDR3 region has 15 residues. The receptor comes from a man aged 30 to 45 in good health. The genes are TRBV7-9 and TRBJ1-5; the match to TRBD1 covers 7 bases. Sequenced material: naive CD8+ T cells sorted from blood. The CDR3 sequence: CASSSYTGGNQPQHF. The CDR3 nucleotides are TGTGCCAGCAGCTCGTATACAGGGGGCAATCAGCCCCAGCATTTT.